The clone carrying this TCR beta chain was counted a few times. Its specificity is unknown. This sample was taken from a study of identical twins. This CDR3 contains 10 residues. Through template switching, a universal primer site was introduced, and the cDNA contained unique molecular identifiers. TCRdb recomputed calls from the 5' RACE reads with MiXCR, one row per CDR3 protein. The table records 450,000 or so distinct CDR3 sequences, 14% of them present only once. Study conclusions and caveats: Whereas memory repertoires showed no such difference, abundant cord blood beta clonotypes carried fewer insertions.

The sample also formed part of further work on yellow fever vaccine responses in identical twins.

This receptor was taken from a woman aged 18-30 years in good health. The sequenced sample was CD4+ T cells sorted from blood. The chain uses TRBV21-1 and TRBJ2-5. TRBV21-1 corresponds to a pseudogene. The CDR3 here is CARNGETQYF. The CDR3 DNA follows: TGTGCCAGAAACGGGGAGACCCAGTACTTC.